This T cell receptor beta chain was recovered during a study of cytomegalovirus exposure and HLA in healthy donors. Turning to this clone: The antigen remains undetermined.

Study-wide findings and caveats: The study carried out a later analysis of TCR beta sequences. It associated about 15,000 of them with specific HLA alleles at a false discovery rate of 0.05. The authors excluded some V segments, including TRBV6-2 and TRBV6-3, as indistinguishable. On later analysis, the bulk of CMV-associated TCR beta chains appeared to be HLA-restricted.

It was with 60 Vbeta and 13 Jbeta primers that the PCR ran. Produced via immunoSEQ multiplex PCR; TCRdb's table is partial and in-frame only. Its listing shows about 160,000 clones. The CDR3 sequence is 13 residues long. In germline, CDR1 is SSHAT, CDR2 FNYEAQ (reference sequence). Trimming removed 1 base from V and 4 bases from J, with 7 bases in between. The source is a woman aged 60-75 years in good health and CMV-seronegative. Material for sequencing was PBMCs. J is TRBJ1-1 and V is TRBV7-7, with D uncertain. CDR3 amino acids: CASSLELSTEAFF. DNA for the CDR3: TGTGCCAGCAGCTTAGAACTGTCCACTGAAGCTTTCTTT. Supplemented by reference TRBV7-7 and TRBJ1-1, the full variable domain reads GAGVSQSPRYKVTKRGQDVTLRCDPISSHATLYWYQQALGQGPEFLTYFNYEAQPDKSGLPSDRFSAERPEGSISTLTIQRTEQRDSAMYRCASSLELSTEAFFGQGTRLTVV.